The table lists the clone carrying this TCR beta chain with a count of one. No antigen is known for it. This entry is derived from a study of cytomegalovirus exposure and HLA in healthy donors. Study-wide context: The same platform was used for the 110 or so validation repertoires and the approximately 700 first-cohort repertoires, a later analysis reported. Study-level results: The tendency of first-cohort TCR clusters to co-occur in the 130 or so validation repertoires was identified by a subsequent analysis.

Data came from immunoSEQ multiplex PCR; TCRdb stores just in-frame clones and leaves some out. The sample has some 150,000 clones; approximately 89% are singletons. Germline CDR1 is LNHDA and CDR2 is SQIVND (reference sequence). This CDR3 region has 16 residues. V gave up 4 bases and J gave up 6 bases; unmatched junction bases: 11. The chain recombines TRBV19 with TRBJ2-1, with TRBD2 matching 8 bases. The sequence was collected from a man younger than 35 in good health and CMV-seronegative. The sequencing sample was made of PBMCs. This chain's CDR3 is CASSTFGLAPFNEQFF. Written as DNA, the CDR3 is TGTGCCAGTAGTACCTTCGGACTAGCTCCTTTCAATGAGCAGTTCTTC. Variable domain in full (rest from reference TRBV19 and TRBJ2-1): DGGITQSPKYLFRKEGQNVTLSCEQNLNHDAMYWYRQDPGQGLRLIYYSQIVNDFQKGDIAEGYSVSREKKESFPLTVTSAQKNPTAFYLCASSTFGLAPFNEQFFGPGTRLTVL.